Sequencing of this T cell receptor beta chain was carried out in a study of T cell changes during pregnancy in multiple sclerosis. Assay: immunoSEQ multiplex PCR; the TCRdb copy retains only in-frame clones and omits some. The table lists roughly 48,000 clones, around 94% of them singletons. Trimming shortened V by 4 bases and J by 10 bases, and 17 bases separated the two germline ends. Germline V lookup: CDR1 SEHNR, CDR2 FQNEAQ (reference sequence). This CDR3 contains 14 residues. The rearrangement uses TRBV7-9 and TRBJ2-1, with a possible D match to TRBD2 (7 bases). Sequenced material: CD4+ T cells from peripheral blood mononuclear cells, taken in the second trimester of pregnancy. This TCR was recovered from a female donor in good health, enrolled as a control in a pregnancy study. The CDR3 region is CASSSWGGAEEQFF. CDR3 in DNA: TGTGCCAGCAGCTCCTGGGGGGGGGCGGAGGAGCAGTTCTTC.